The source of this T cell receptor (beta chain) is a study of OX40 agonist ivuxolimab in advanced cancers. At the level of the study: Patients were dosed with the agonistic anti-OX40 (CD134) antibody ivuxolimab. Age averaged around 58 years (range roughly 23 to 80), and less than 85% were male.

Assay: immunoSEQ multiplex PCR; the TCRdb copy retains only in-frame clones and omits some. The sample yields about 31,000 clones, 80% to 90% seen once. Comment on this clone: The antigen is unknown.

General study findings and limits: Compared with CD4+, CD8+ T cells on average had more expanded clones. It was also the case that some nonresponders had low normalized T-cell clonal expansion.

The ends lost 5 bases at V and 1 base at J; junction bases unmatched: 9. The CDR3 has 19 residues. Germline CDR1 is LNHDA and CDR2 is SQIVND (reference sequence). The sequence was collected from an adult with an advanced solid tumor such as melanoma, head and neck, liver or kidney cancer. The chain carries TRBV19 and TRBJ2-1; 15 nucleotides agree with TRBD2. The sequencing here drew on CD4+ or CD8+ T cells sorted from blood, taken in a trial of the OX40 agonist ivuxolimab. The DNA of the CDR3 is TGTGCCAGTAGTCCCCAGGGACTAGCGGGAGGAAGGTCCTACAATGAGCAGTTCTTC. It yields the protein CASSPQGLAGGRSYNEQFF.